These 32 T cell receptor beta chains originate from one sample sequenced in a study of T cell changes during pregnancy in multiple sclerosis. Sequencing used immunoSEQ multiplex PCR; TCRdb keeps in-frame clones, though not all of them. The data hold under 80,000 clones, with 80% to 95% observed a single time. Sequenced here: peripheral blood, sampled in the second trimester of pregnancy. These receptors originate from a female donor with multiple sclerosis, enrolled in a pregnancy study.

DNA for the CDR3: TGTGCCAGCAGTTTACCGGGACAGGGATATGGCTACACCTTC. This codes for CASSLPGQGYGYTF. V usage is TRBV2 and J usage is TRBJ1-2; 9 nucleotides align to TRBD1. Germline lookup yields CDR1 SNHLY and CDR2 FYNNEI. The CDR3 has 14 residues. V lost 5 bases and J lost 5; bases outside the gene matches: 6.

The chain couples TRBV4-1 to TRBJ2-1, with 8 bases fitting TRBD2. The CDR3 sequence is 18 residues long. V lost 0 bases to trimming and J lost 0 bases; unmatched junction nucleotides: 7. CDR1 is MGHRA, CDR2 YSYEKL, per germline. As DNA, the CDR3 is TGCGCCAGCAGCCAAGAGGCCGGGACTAGATTCTCCTACAATGAGCAGTTCTTC. This translates into CASSQEAGTRFSYNEQFF.

The chain employs TRBV6-4 and TRBJ2-2, with 9 bases identical to TRBD1. Germline V gives CDR1 MRHNA, CDR2 SNTAGT. The CDR3 has 14 amino acids. V shed 4 bases and J 3 bases; nucleotides not matched to a gene: 0. In DNA, the CDR3 is TGTGCCAGCAGTGGGACAGGGGACACCGGGGAGCTGTTTTTT. Protein sequence: CASSGTGDTGELFF.

The table lists this clone with a few counts. CDR3 bases: TGTGCCAGCAGCCCTACAGGGGTTCCTGAAGCTTTCTTT. Residues: CASSPTGVPEAFF. V usage is TRBV5-6 and J usage is TRBJ1-1; 7 positions match TRBD1. Trimming removed 4 bases from V and 6 bases from J; junction bases left unmatched: 6. Per the germline V gene, CDR1 is SGHDT and CDR2 is YYEEEE. This CDR3 is 13 amino acids long.

V is TRBV9 and J is TRBJ2-1, with a possible D match to TRBD2 (6 bases). CDR1 SGDLS and CDR2 YYNGEE come from the germline V gene. The CDR3 is 12 residues long. Trimming shortened V by 3 bases and J by 7 bases, and 8 bases separated the two germline ends. The CDR3 nucleotides read TGTGCCAGCAGCGATGGGGGGAATGAGCAGTTCTTC. Amino acid sequence: CASSDGGNEQFF.

V gene TRBV19 combines with J gene TRBJ1-5; a possible D gene is TRBD1 (6 bases). V was clipped by 5 bases and J by 0 bases, with 8 bases between them. There are 14 residues in the CDR3. Germline values: CDR1 LNHDA, CDR2 SQIVND (reference sequence). The chain's CDR3 is CASSHRDSNQPQHF. CDR3 coding DNA: TGTGCCAGTAGTCACAGGGATAGCAATCAGCCCCAGCATTTT.

This sequence joins TRBV13 and TRBJ2-1, with 7 bases aligning to TRBD2. Trimming cost V 5 bases and J 0 bases; bases outside gene matches: 7. This CDR3 is built from 16 residues. The germline gives CDR1 PRHDT, CDR2 FYEKMQ (reference sequence). CDR3 sequence: CASSPARGISYNEQFF. CDR3 in DNA: TGTGCCAGCAGCCCGGCGCGGGGGATCTCCTACAATGAGCAGTTCTTC. The full variable domain, with the rest looked up from reference TRBV13 and TRBJ2-1, is AAGVIQSPRHLIKEKRETATLKCYPIPRHDTVYWYQQGPGQDPQFLISFYEKMQSDKGSIPDRFSAQQFSDYHSELNMSSLELGDSALYFCASSPARGISYNEQFFGPGTRLTVL.

The genes are TRBV7-6 and TRBJ1-2; the D is unclear. Trimming took off 3 bases at V and 7 bases at J, with 9 bases between the two ends. The CDR3 runs 12 residues. Germline values: CDR1 SGHVS, CDR2 FNYEAQ. CDR3 coding DNA: TGTGCCAGCAGCTTGGGTGGGCCTGGCTACACCTTC. Translation: CASSLGGPGYTF.

This chain joins TRBV7-2 and TRBJ1-4, with D possibly matching TRBD1 (6 bases). CDR3 length equals 16 residues. The germline V and J ends were trimmed by 2 bases and 5 bases, with 15 bases remaining between them. Germline V gene lookup returns CDR1 SGHTA and CDR2 FQGNSA. The CDR3 is CASSLSRTAANEKLFF. The CDR3 DNA follows: TGTGCCAGCAGCTTAAGCCGGACAGCGGCCAATGAAAAACTGTTTTTT.

This chain uses TRBV19 with TRBJ2-3; tentatively, D is TRBD1 (7 bases). Trimming removed 8 bases at V and 6 bases at J, with 30 bases between. CDR1 and CDR2 from the germline V gene are LNHDA and SQIVND (reference sequence). The CDR3 runs to 18 residues. The CDR3 DNA reads as TGTGCCAGTCACCGGGGGCGCCACAGGGGACCACCCGGGGATACGCAGTATTTT. This encodes CASHRGRHRGPPGDTQYF.

The chain carries TRBV2 and TRBJ1-5; 11 nucleotides agree with TRBD1. CDR3 length: 14 residues. Per the germline V gene, CDR1 is SNHLY and CDR2 is FYNNEI. V trimming: 7 bases; J trimming: 6 bases; junction bases outside the gene matches: 5. The CDR3 is CASTGTGGSQPQHF. Here the CDR3 DNA reads TGTGCCAGCACCGGGACAGGGGGTTCTCAGCCCCAGCATTTT.

V gene TRBV7-2 combines with J gene TRBJ2-7, with D perhaps matching TRBD2 (7 bases). Germline values: CDR1 SGHTA, CDR2 FQGNSA. The V gene lost 0 bases and the J gene lost 5 bases, with 11 bases spanning the gap. CDR3 length: 14 residues. CDR3 in amino acids: CASSLAGGPDEQYF. The DNA of the CDR3 is TGTGCCAGCAGCTTAGCGGGGGGGCCCGACGAGCAGTACTTC.

This chain links TRBV19 with TRBJ2-7; 11 bases are shared with TRBD2. Germline values: CDR1 LNHDA, CDR2 SQIVND (reference sequence). The junction had 1 base not matched to a gene; V was cut back by 3 bases and J by 3 bases. The CDR3 covers 14 residues. The CDR3 nucleotides are TGTGCCAGTAGTATTACTAGCGGGAGCTACGAGCAGTACTTC. Encoded protein: CASSITSGSYEQYF.

The V gene is TRBV10-3, the J gene TRBJ2-1; 12 bases match TRBD1. Germline V gene data show CDR1 as ENHRY and CDR2 as SYGVKD. J gave up 3 bases and V 3 bases, and 3 bases lay outside the gene matches. CDR3 length equals 16 residues. CDR3 sequence: CAISEGTGGIYNEQFF. For the CDR3, the DNA is TGTGCCATCAGTGAAGGGACAGGGGGCATCTACAATGAGCAGTTCTTC.

V gene TRBV4-2 combines with J gene TRBJ1-1; 7 bases are shared with TRBD1. Germline V gene sequence: CDR1 LGHNA, CDR2 YNFKEQ. J was trimmed by 6 bases and V by 4 bases; bases with no gene match: 2. The CDR3 totals 12 residues. CDR3 in DNA: TGTGCCAGCAGCCGTGACAGGGCTGAAGCTTTCTTT. Translated, it gives CASSRDRAEAFF.

The V and J genes are TRBV14 and TRBJ2-5, with 8 bases matching TRBD1. CDR3 length: 15 residues. J gave up 6 bases and V 2 bases, and 8 bases lay outside the gene matches. Germline loops: CDR1 SGHDN, CDR2 FVKESK. The CDR3 sequence is CASSQTETGGKTQYF. The CDR3 DNA follows: TGTGCCAGCAGCCAAACCGAAACAGGGGGGAAGACCCAGTACTTC.

J is TRBJ2-7 and V is TRBV29-1; no reliable D call. Trimming removed 4 bases at V and 3 bases at J, with 13 bases between. Germline V lookup: CDR1 SQVTM, CDR2 ANQGSEA. CDR3 length equals 13 residues. CDR3 residues: CSVAGRMDYEQYF. In nucleotides, the CDR3 is TGCAGCGTTGCAGGCAGAATGGACTACGAGCAGTACTTC.

The CDR3 DNA is TGTGCCTGGAGTTTACAGGGGGTCTATGGCTACACCTTC. Residues: CAWSLQGVYGYTF. The J gene is TRBJ1-2, the V gene TRBV30, with 8 bases matching TRBD1. The CDR3 spans 13 residues. CDR1 is GTSNPN and CDR2 is SVGIG in the germline V gene (reference sequence). V lost 2 bases to trimming and J lost 4 bases; unmatched junction nucleotides: 3.

The gene calls are TRBV7-9 and TRBJ2-3; 10 bases match TRBD1. CDR3 size: 16 residues. V lost 4 bases and J lost 4; bases outside the gene matches: 8. The germline gives CDR1 SEHNR, CDR2 FQNEAQ (reference sequence). The CDR3, as DNA: TGTGCCAGCAGCTCCTGGGACAGGGGAAATTCAGATACGCAGTATTTT. It codes for CASSSWDRGNSDTQYF.

Comments on this clone: The germline gene is not matched at one end of the junction; a read error may be the cause. The V and J genes are TRBV6-1 and TRBJ2-1, with 8 bases identical to TRBD1. The germline V gene encodes CDR1 MNHNS and CDR2 SASEGT. The CDR3 sequence is 11 residues long. The CDR3 sequence is CASSEYRGAIF. CDR3 nucleotide sequence: TGTGCCAGCAGTGAATACAGGGGGGCTATCTTC.

The rearrangement uses TRBV29-1 and TRBJ2-3, with 7 bases lining up with TRBD1. V dropped 4 bases and J dropped 5; count of bases not matched to a gene: 3. There are 12 residues in the CDR3. Germline-derived CDR1 and CDR2 are SQVTM and ANQGSEA. This chain's CDR3 is CSVGTGGDTQYF. The CDR3 DNA sequence: TGCAGCGTTGGGACAGGCGGAGATACGCAGTATTTT.

The rearrangement links TRBV28 to TRBJ2-7; 8 bases are shared with TRBD1. There are 14 residues in the CDR3. Germline V CDR1 and CDR2: MDHEN, SYDVKM. With V trimmed by 0 bases and J by 4 bases, 2 bases remained unmatched. The DNA for the CDR3 is TGTGCCAGCAGTTTATGGACAGGGGAGTACGAGCAGTACTTC. Translating gives CASSLWTGEYEQYF. The whole variable domain, filled in from reference TRBV28 and TRBJ2-7, reads DVKVTQSSRYLVKRTGEKVFLECVQDMDHENMFWYRQDPGLGLRLIYFSYDVKMKEKGDIPEGYSVSREKKERFSLILESASTNQTSMYLCASSLWTGEYEQYFGPGTRLTVT.

The chain employs TRBV7-3 and TRBJ1-2, with 8 nucleotides matching TRBD1. The CDR3 consists of 13 residues. From germline, CDR1 is SGHTA and CDR2 FQGTGA. J lost 8 bases, V lost 3 bases, and 5 bases had no gene match. The CDR3 bases are TGTGCCAGCAGCTTCGGACAGGGTGGAGGCTACACCTTC. Amino acid sequence: CASSFGQGGGYTF.

V gene TRBV18 combines with J gene TRBJ1-1, with D hard to call. The germline V gene has CDR1 KGHSH and CDR2 LQKENI. The V and J ends lost 3 bases and 7 bases respectively, with 12 bases between them. The CDR3 has 13 amino acids. CDR3 sequence reads: CASSPPRPIEAFF. DNA for the CDR3: TGTGCCAGCTCACCCCCCCGCCCTATTGAAGCTTTCTTT.

The chain uses TRBV30 and TRBJ2-1; 7 bases map to TRBD1. There are 16 residues in the CDR3. Losses at the gene ends were 4 bases for V and 7 bases for J; bases not matched to a gene: 16. Looked up from germline, CDR1 is GTSNPN and CDR2 is SVGIG (reference sequence). The CDR3 here is CAWIQPPGQILNEQFF. The CDR3 region has the DNA TGTGCCTGGATCCAACCACCGGGACAGATACTAAATGAGCAGTTCTTC.

V and J are TRBV9 and TRBJ2-3; TRBD2 is a possible D gene (7 bases). Trimming took 2 bases from V and 2 from J, leaving 12 bases between them. Germline V CDR1 and CDR2: SGDLS, YYNGEE. The CDR3 is 15 residues long. This chain's CDR3 is CASSVWGGNTDTQYF. Written as DNA, the CDR3 is TGTGCCAGCAGCGTCTGGGGGGGCAACACAGATACGCAGTATTTT.

V is TRBV19 and J is TRBJ2-7; 8 bases map to TRBD2. The CDR3 covers 14 residues. Germline CDR1 reads LNHDA; CDR2 reads SQIVND (reference sequence). V shed 4 bases and J 2 bases; nucleotides not matched to a gene: 4. In DNA, the CDR3 is TGTGCCAGTAGTAGAGCGGGAGTCACCTACGAGCAGTACTTC. It codes for CASSRAGVTYEQYF.

The rearrangement links TRBV25-1 to TRBJ1-4; the match to TRBD1 covers 9 bases. With V trimmed by 3 bases and J by 15 bases, 8 bases remained unmatched. This CDR3 comprises 13 residues. From germline, CDR1 is MGHDK and CDR2 SYGVNS. The CDR3 DNA is TGTGCCAGCAGTGAGAGGGACAGGGTTCACTTGTTTTTT. Translated, it gives CASSERDRVHLFF.

The gene calls are TRBV5-6 and TRBJ1-2; D may be TRBD1 (5 bases). Between the trimmed V and J ends, which lost 1 base and 2 bases, there was a span of 15 bases. CDR3 size: 16 residues. Germline CDR1 and CDR2: SGHDT and YYEEEE. CDR3 sequence reads: CASSLIPSGGNYGYTF. CDR3 nucleotides: TGTGCCAGCAGCTTGATCCCCTCCGGGGGGAACTATGGCTACACCTTC.

The chain recombines TRBV2 with TRBJ2-7; possibly TRBD2 for D (6 bases). CDR1 SNHLY and CDR2 FYNNEI come from the germline V gene. V lost 7 bases to trimming and J lost 0 bases, with 10 bases between them. This CDR3 comprises 13 residues. The CDR3 sequence is CASTQGGSYEQYF. CDR3 bases: TGTGCCAGCACCCAGGGAGGCTCCTACGAGCAGTACTTC.

The chain employs TRBV10-3 and TRBJ1-2; D gene unclear. Germline values: CDR1 ENHRY, CDR2 SYGVKD. V was cut by 8 bases and J by 5 bases, with 9 bases left in between. The CDR3 contains 11 residues. This CDR3 is CAIDEGYGYTF. The CDR3 DNA sequence: TGTGCCATCGACGAGGGTTATGGCTACACCTTC.

V is TRBV15 and J is TRBJ2-1, with 8 bases matching TRBD2. CDR1 is LNHNV, CDR2 YYDKDF, per germline (reference sequence). The trim removed 3 bases at V and 6 bases at J, leaving 7 bases unmatched. CDR3 length: 15 amino acids. The CDR3 region has the DNA TGTGCCACCAGCAGGGGGGGACTAGAAAGCAATGAGCAGTTCTTC. Translation: CATSRGGLESNEQFF.